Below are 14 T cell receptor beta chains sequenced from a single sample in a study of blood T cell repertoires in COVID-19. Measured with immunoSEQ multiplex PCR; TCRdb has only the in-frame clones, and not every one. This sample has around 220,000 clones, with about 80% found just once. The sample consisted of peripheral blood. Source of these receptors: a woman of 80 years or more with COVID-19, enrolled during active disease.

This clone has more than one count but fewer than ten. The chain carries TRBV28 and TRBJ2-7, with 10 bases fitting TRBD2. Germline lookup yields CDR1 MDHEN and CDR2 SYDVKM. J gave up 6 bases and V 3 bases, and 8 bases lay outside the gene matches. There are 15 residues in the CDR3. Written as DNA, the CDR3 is TGTGCCAGCAGTTTCCCCGCTAGCGGGAGCGCCGAGCAGTACTTC. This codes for CASSFPASGSAEQYF.

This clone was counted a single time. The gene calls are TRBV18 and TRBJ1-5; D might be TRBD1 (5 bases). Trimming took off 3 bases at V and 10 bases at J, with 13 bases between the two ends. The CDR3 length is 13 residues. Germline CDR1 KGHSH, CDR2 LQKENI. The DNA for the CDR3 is TGTGCCAGCTCACCCCCCCCCGGGGGACCCCAGCATTTT. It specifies CASSPPPGGPQHF. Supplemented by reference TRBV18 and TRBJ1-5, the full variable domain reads NAGVMQNPRHLVRRRGQEARLRCSPMKGHSHVYWYRQLPEEGLKFMVYLQKENIIDESGMPKERFSAEFPKEGPSILRIQQVVRGDSAAYFCASSPPPGGPQHFGDGTRLSIL.

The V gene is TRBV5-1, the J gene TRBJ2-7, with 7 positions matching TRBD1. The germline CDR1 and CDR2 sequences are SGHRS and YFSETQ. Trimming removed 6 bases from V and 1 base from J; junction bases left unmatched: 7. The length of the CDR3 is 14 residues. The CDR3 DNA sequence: TGCGCCAGCACCCCGGGACAGCCATCCTACGAGCAGTACTTC. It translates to CASTPGQPSYEQYF.

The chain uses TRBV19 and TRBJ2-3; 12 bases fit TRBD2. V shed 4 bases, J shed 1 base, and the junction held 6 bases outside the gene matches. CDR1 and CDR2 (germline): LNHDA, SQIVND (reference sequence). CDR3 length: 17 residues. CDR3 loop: CASSNQLAGGRTDTQYF. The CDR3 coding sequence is TGTGCCAGTAGTAACCAACTAGCGGGGGGACGCACAGATACGCAGTATTTT.

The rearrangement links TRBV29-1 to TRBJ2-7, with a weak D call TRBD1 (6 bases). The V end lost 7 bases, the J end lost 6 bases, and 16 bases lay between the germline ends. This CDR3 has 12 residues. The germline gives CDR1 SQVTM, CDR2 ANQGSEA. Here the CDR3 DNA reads TGCAGCGCGTACAGGGAAGTGGGCGAGCAGTACTTC. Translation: CSAYREVGEQYF.

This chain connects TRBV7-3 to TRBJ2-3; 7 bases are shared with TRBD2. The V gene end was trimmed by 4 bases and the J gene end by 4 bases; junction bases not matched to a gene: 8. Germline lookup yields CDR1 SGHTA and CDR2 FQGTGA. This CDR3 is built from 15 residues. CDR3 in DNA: TGTGCCAGCAGCTCCCGTGCTAGCGGAGCAGATACGCAGTATTTT. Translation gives CASSSRASGADTQYF.

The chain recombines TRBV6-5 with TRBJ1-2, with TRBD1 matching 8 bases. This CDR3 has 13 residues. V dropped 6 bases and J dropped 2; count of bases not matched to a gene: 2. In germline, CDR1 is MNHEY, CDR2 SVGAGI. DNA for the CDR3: TGTGCCAGCAGCTGGACAGGGAACTATGGCTACACCTTC. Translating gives CASSWTGNYGYTF.

CDR3 DNA: TGCGCCAGCAGTCCGGTAGCGGGGCCCAACCCTGGGGCCAACGTCCTGACTTTC. Encoded protein: CASSPVAGPNPGANVLTF. This chain connects TRBV5-1 to TRBJ2-6, with 8 positions matching TRBD2. Germline V gene data show CDR1 as SGHRS and CDR2 as YFSETQ. The CDR3 is 18 residues long. J was trimmed by 2 bases and V by 5 bases; bases with no gene match: 12.

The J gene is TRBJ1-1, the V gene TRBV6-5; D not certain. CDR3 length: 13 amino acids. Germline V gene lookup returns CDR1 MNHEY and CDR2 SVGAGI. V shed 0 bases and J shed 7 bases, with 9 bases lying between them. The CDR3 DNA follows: TGTGCCAGCAGTTACTCAACGGGAGGTGAAGCTTTCTTT. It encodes CASSYSTGGEAFF.

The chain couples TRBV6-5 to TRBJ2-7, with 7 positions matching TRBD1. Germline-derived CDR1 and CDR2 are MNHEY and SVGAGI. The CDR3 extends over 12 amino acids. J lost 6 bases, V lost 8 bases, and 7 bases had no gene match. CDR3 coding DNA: TGTGCCAGCGACTTCACAGGGGCCGAGCAGTACTTC. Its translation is CASDFTGAEQYF.

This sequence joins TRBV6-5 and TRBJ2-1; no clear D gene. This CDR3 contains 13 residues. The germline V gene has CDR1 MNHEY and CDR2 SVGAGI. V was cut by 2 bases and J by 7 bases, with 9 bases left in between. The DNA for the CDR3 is TGTGCCAGCAGTTACCTCTCCGGGAATGAGCAGTTCTTC. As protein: CASSYLSGNEQFF.

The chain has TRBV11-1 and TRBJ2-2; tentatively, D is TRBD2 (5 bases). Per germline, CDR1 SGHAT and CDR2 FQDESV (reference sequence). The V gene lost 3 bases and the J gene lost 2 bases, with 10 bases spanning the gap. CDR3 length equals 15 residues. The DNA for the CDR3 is TGTGCCAGCAGCTTCGGAGCGGTCAACACCGGGGAGCTGTTTTTT. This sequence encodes CASSFGAVNTGELFF.

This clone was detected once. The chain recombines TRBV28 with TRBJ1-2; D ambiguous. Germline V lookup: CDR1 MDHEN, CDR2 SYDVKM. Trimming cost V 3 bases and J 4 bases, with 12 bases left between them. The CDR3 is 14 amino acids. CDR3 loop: CASSFAGLSYGYTF. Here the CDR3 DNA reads TGTGCCAGCAGTTTCGCTGGGCTTAGCTATGGCTACACCTTC.

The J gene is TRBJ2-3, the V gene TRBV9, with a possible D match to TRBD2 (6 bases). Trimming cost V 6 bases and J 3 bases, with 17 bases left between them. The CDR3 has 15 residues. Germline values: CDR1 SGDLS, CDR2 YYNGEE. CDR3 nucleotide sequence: TGTGCCAGCACCGTGGGAGGAGGCAAAACAGATACGCAGTATTTT. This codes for CASTVGGGKTDTQYF.